This T cell receptor beta chain is from a study of vaccination and CD4 T cells after COVID-19. In the study overall: Post-COVID samples had a sampling time that fell a median approximately 97 days after diagnosis (range 35 to 161).

Sequenced with the Oncomine TCR Beta short-read assay was DNA taken from cultured CD4+ T cells. TCRdb independently ran MiXCR on the PCR reads; one entry per CDR3 protein. In the table there are around 18,000 distinct CDR3 sequences, approximately 53% of which are singletons. Notes on this clonotype: The antigen is unknown.

The V end was cut by 3 bases, the J end by 2 bases, with 10 bases between. The CDR3 is 14 amino acids. From germline, CDR1 is WSHSY and CDR2 SAAADI. Treatment of the sample: roughly ten-day PBMC culture with coronavirus spike peptide pools or control peptides (ViraFEST assay). The V and J genes are TRBV10-2 and TRBJ1-1; D gene uncertain. The sequences come from CD4+ T cells from blood, cultured in vitro, collected before SARS-CoV-2 vaccination. The source is a human donor who had recovered from COVID-19. In DNA form, the CDR3 reads TGCGCCAGCAGTGAACGGTACTCAAACACTGAAGCTTTCTTT. Its protein is CASSERYSNTEAFF.